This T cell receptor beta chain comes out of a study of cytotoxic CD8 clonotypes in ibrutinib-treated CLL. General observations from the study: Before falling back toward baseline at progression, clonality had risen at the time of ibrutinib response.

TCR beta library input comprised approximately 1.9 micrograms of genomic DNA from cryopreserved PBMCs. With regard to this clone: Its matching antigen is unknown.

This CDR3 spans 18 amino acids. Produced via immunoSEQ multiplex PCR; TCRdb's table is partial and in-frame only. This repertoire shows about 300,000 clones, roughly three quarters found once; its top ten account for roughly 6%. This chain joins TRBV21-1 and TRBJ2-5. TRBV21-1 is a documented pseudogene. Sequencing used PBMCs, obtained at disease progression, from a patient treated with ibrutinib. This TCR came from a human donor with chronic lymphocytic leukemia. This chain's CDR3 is CASSKEKTGTEDQETQYF. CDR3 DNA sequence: TGTGCCAGCAGCAAAGAGAAAACCGGGACGGAAGATCAAGAGACCCAGTACTTC.